This passage covers 32 T cell receptor beta chains from one sample sequenced in a study of identical twins. TCRdb fed the 5' RACE reads into MiXCR, producing one record per CDR3 protein. Seen here are 500,000 or so distinct CDR3 sequences, approximately 22% observed once, and the top ten hold around 0.9%. The data also belong to a second study, concerning T cells expressing NK-cell markers.

Sequenced: CD4+ T cells sorted from blood. These receptors were collected from a woman younger than 35 in good health.

V is TRBV5-1 and J is TRBJ2-7; 7 bases agree with TRBD2. CDR3 length equals 14 residues. V shed 0 bases and J 12 bases; nucleotides not matched to a gene: 12. The germline CDR1 and CDR2 sequences are SGHRS and YFSETQ. CDR3 sequence reads: CASSLGTSFLYPYF. CDR3 bases: TGCGCCAGCAGCTTGGGGACTAGTTTCTTATATCCGTACTTC.

There are many counts of this clonotype. The chain uses TRBV10-3 and TRBJ2-5, with 7 bases fitting TRBD1. With 7 bases clipped from V and 4 bases from J, the junction kept 15 bases outside the gene matches. Germline V gene sequence: CDR1 ENHRY, CDR2 SYGVKD. The CDR3 runs to 16 residues. Here the CDR3 DNA reads TGTGCCATCACCCGCCCGACAGGGTGGTATGGAGAGACCCAGTACTTC. Protein product: CAITRPTGWYGETQYF.

The table lists this clonotype with a few counts. The rearrangement joins TRBV2 to TRBJ2-7; the D gene is possibly TRBD1 (5 bases). The CDR3 covers 12 residues. The germline V gene has CDR1 SNHLY and CDR2 FYNNEI. With 3 bases removed from V and 6 bases from J, the gap between germline ends came to 9 bases. The chain's CDR3 is CASSEAGSEQYF. DNA of the CDR3: TGTGCCAGCAGTGAGGCAGGGTCCGAGCAGTACTTC.

This clonotype was observed once. The rearrangement joins TRBV5-1 to TRBJ2-7, with TRBD1 matching 9 bases. This CDR3 spans 14 amino acids. The V gene end was trimmed by 3 bases and the J gene end by 0 bases; junction bases not matched to a gene: 1. Germline-derived CDR1 and CDR2 are SGHRS and YFSETQ. The chain's CDR3 is CASSSQGASYEQYF. The CDR3 DNA follows: TGCGCCAGCAGCTCACAGGGGGCCTCCTACGAGCAGTACTTC.

V is TRBV5-1 and J is TRBJ2-7; TRBD1 matches 9 bases. The V and J ends lost 4 bases and 4 bases, in that order; junction bases with no gene match: 9. The CDR3 spans 15 residues. From germline, CDR1 is SGHRS and CDR2 YFSETQ. DNA of the CDR3: TGCGCCAGCAGCATAACCGGGACAGGGATATACGAGCAGTACTTC. Translation gives CASSITGTGIYEQYF.

This clonotype showed up many times. V usage is TRBV5-1 and J usage is TRBJ1-2; D remains ambiguous. This CDR3 contains 15 residues. The germline V gene has CDR1 SGHRS and CDR2 YFSETQ. The germline V and J ends were trimmed by 3 bases and 8 bases, with 20 bases remaining between them. CDR3 region: CASSSSGYKGVGYTF. The DNA of the CDR3 is TGCGCCAGCAGCTCCTCGGGTTACAAAGGAGTCGGCTACACCTTC.

This clonotype was detected ten times or more. The chain has TRBV14 and TRBJ1-1; 8 nucleotides line up with TRBD1. CDR3 length: 16 residues. Per germline, CDR1 SGHDN and CDR2 FVKESK. With V trimmed by 4 bases and J by 3 bases, 10 bases remained unmatched. The CDR3 nucleotides read TGTGCCAGCAGCCCTTACTTAGGACAGGGCGACACTGAAGCTTTCTTT. Protein sequence: CASSPYLGQGDTEAFF. Full variable domain (remainder filled in from reference TRBV14 and TRBJ1-1): EAGVTQFPSHSVIEKGQTVTLRCDPISGHDNLYWYRRVMGKEIKFLLHFVKESKQDESGMPNNRFLAERTGGTYSTLKVQPAELEDSGVYFCASSPYLGQGDTEAFFGQGTRLTVV.

The chain has TRBV20-1 and TRBJ1-1, with no clear D. Germline V gene sequence: CDR1 DFQATT, CDR2 SNEGSKA (reference sequence). CDR3 length equals 15 residues. V was shortened by 5 bases and J by 2 bases, with 18 bases between the two germline ends. The CDR3 reads CSAGIVGSINTEAFF. CDR3 bases: TGCAGTGCTGGGATTGTTGGGTCGATTAACACTGAAGCTTTCTTT.

DNA for the CDR3: TGCAGTGCCCCCATAAACCGCGCAGATACGCAGTATTTT. It codes for CSAPINRADTQYF. V usage is TRBV20-1 and J usage is TRBJ2-3; D not resolved. Trimming took 6 bases from V and 4 from J, leaving 14 bases between them. This CDR3 has 13 residues. Germline loops: CDR1 DFQATT, CDR2 SNEGSKA (reference sequence).

The V call is TRBV18, the J call TRBJ1-2, with D tentatively TRBD1 (5 bases). Deletions cut 4 bases from V and 6 bases from J, with 21 bases between. Germline CDR1 is KGHSH and CDR2 is LQKENI. The length of the CDR3 is 16 residues. The CDR3 is CASSRGTGGSDHGYTF. Here the CDR3 DNA reads TGTGCCAGCTCACGGGGGACGGGAGGATCAGACCATGGCTACACCTTC.

This clonotype was counted a few times. This chain links TRBV4-3 with TRBJ1-1; D gene uncertain. The CDR3 extends over 15 amino acids. V lost 4 bases and J lost 0, with 12 bases in between. Germline V gives CDR1 LGHNA, CDR2 YSLEER. In DNA, the CDR3 is TGCGCCAGCAGCCCCCGACCTACAATGAACACTGAAGCTTTCTTT. Protein product: CASSPRPTMNTEAFF.

The rearrangement links TRBV9 to TRBJ1-1, with no clear D. CDR1 is SGDLS, CDR2 YYNGEE, per germline. V was cut by 2 bases and J by 1 base, with 9 bases left in between. This CDR3 has 14 amino acids. The chain's CDR3 is CASSVATTNTEAFF. CDR3 DNA: TGTGCCAGCAGCGTGGCGACAACGAACACTGAAGCTTTCTTT.

This clonotype has just a few counts. The CDR3 nucleotides read TGTGCCAGCAGTCCGACTAGCGGGTTAATTGTAGTCGGGGAGCTGTTTTTT. The encoded protein is CASSPTSGLIVVGELFF. The chain recombines TRBV6-1 with TRBJ2-2, with 10 nucleotides matching TRBD2. V dropped 5 bases and J dropped 7; count of bases not matched to a gene: 13. The CDR3 runs to 17 residues. Germline CDR1 MNHNS, CDR2 SASEGT.

V usage is TRBV7-8 and J usage is TRBJ1-1; TRBD1 agrees at 9 bases. CDR3 length equals 14 residues. Trimming cost V 1 base and J 11 bases; bases outside gene matches: 8. The V gene's germline CDR1 is SGHVS and CDR2 FQNEAQ. CDR3 region: CASSLGTGAYGAFF. For the CDR3, the DNA is TGTGCCAGCAGCTTAGGGACAGGGGCCTATGGGGCTTTCTTT.

The rearrangement uses TRBV9 and TRBJ2-2, with 8 bases that match TRBD2. The V segment lost 0 bases and the J segment 2 bases; nucleotides outside the gene matches: 3. The CDR3 runs to 16 residues. The germline gives CDR1 SGDLS, CDR2 YYNGEE. CDR3 residues: CASSVEVAGNTGELFF. The CDR3 DNA sequence: TGTGCCAGCAGCGTAGAAGTAGCGGGAAACACCGGGGAGCTGTTTTTT.

The V gene is TRBV21-1, the J gene TRBJ2-4; the table's D call, TRBD1, was not checked against the DNA. TRBV21-1 constitutes a pseudogene. The CDR3 length is 13 residues. This CDR3 is CARGDYGKNIQYF. The CDR3 nucleotides are TGTGCCAGAGGGGATTACGGCAAAAACATTCAGTACTTC.

This clonotype was counted at least ten times. J is TRBJ2-7 and V is TRBV5-1; D not resolved. This CDR3 spans 11 amino acids. Germline loops: CDR1 SGHRS, CDR2 YFSETQ. Trimming pared 0 bases from V and 5 bases from J, leaving 3 bases between. In DNA form, the CDR3 reads TGCGCCAGCAGCTTGGAACACGAGCAGTACTTC. Its protein product is CASSLEHEQYF.

The chain joins TRBV6-5 to TRBJ2-7; D gene ambiguous. The germline CDR1 and CDR2 sequences are MNHEY and SVGAGI. There are 11 residues in the CDR3. The germline V and J ends were trimmed by 7 bases and 5 bases, with 9 bases remaining between them. CDR3 DNA: TGTGCCAGCACCACCGACCACGAGCAGTACTTC. Translated, it gives CASTTDHEQYF.

This chain uses TRBV25-1 with TRBJ2-7; TRBD2 is a possible D gene (6 bases). The ends were cut back, 5 bases at V and 6 bases at J, with 17 bases in the middle. The CDR3 is 14 amino acids. Germline loops: CDR1 MGHDK, CDR2 SYGVNS. The CDR3 region has the DNA TGTGCCAGCAGTCCTACCACCGTGGAGGGCGAGCAGTACTTC. Translation gives CASSPTTVEGEQYF.

The CDR3 nucleotides are TGTGCCAGCAGCCATAAGTACAAATTGGGGGAGACCCAGTACTTC. Protein: CASSHKYKLGETQYF. The chain links TRBV13 to TRBJ2-5; D is unresolved. V shed 5 bases and J shed 5 bases, with 18 bases lying between them. Looked up from germline, CDR1 is PRHDT and CDR2 is FYEKMQ (reference sequence). This CDR3 is 15 amino acids long.

The rearrangement joins TRBV18 to TRBJ2-7; TRBD1 matches 9 bases. Germline V gene lookup returns CDR1 KGHSH and CDR2 LQKENI. V trimming: 0 bases; J trimming: 3 bases; junction bases outside the gene matches: 0. The CDR3 totals 14 residues. The chain's CDR3 is CASSPPTGGYEQYF. CDR3 nucleotides: TGTGCCAGCTCACCACCGACAGGGGGCTACGAGCAGTACTTC.

The chain is built from TRBV6-1 and TRBJ2-1; 9 bases map to TRBD1. The germline V gene has CDR1 MNHNS and CDR2 SASEGT. V was pared by 6 bases and J by 10 bases, with 10 bases of the junction left unmatched. The CDR3 contains 14 residues. CDR3 sequence: CASRKSGTGKEQFF. The CDR3 DNA sequence: TGTGCCAGCAGAAAATCCGGGACAGGGAAAGAGCAGTTCTTC.

This clonotype came up a few times. The V and J genes are TRBV20-1 and TRBJ2-3, with 11 positions matching TRBD2. The J segment lost 6 bases and the V segment lost 6 bases, leaving 5 bases of the junction unmatched. CDR1 and CDR2 (germline): DFQATT, SNEGSKA (reference sequence). This CDR3 is built from 13 residues. Here the CDR3 DNA reads TGCAGTGCGAGACTAGCGGGAATGGATACGCAGTATTTT. This gives the protein CSARLAGMDTQYF.

The gene calls are TRBV7-9 and TRBJ1-1, with TRBD1 as a possible D gene (5 bases). V lost 4 bases and J lost 3, with 9 bases in between. CDR3 length equals 13 residues. Germline V gene lookup returns CDR1 SEHNR and CDR2 FQNEAQ (reference sequence). The CDR3: CASSSDSYTEAFF. CDR3 coding DNA: TGTGCCAGCAGCTCAGACAGTTACACTGAAGCTTTCTTT.

The chain employs TRBV7-2 and TRBJ2-7, with a possible D match to TRBD1 (6 bases). This CDR3 comprises 15 residues. Trimming shortened V by 5 bases and J by 0 bases, and 14 bases separated the two germline ends. Germline values: CDR1 SGHTA, CDR2 FQGNSA. The CDR3 DNA reads TGTGCCAGCAGCACGACGACAGGTTACTCCTACGAGCAGTACTTC. This gives the protein CASSTTTGYSYEQYF. The full variable domain, completed using reference TRBV7-2 and TRBJ2-7, is GAGVSQSPSNKVTEKGKDVELRCDPISGHTALYWYRQSLGQGLEFLIYFQGNSAPDKSGLPSDRFSAERTGGSVSTLTIQRTQQEDSAVYLCASSTTTGYSYEQYFGPGTRLTVT.

This clonotype has just a few counts. Relative to the germline gene, one junction end is altered; a read error may explain this. The CDR3 region is CASSLKMWGSYQETQYF. The DNA of the CDR3 is TGTGCAAGCAGTTTAAAGATGTGGGGGTCCTACCAAGAGACCCAGTACTTC. The gene calls are TRBV12-3 or TRBV12-4 and TRBJ2-5, with D possibly being TRBD1 or TRBD2 (5 bases each). This CDR3 comprises 17 residues.

This clonotype was counted only a few times. The rearrangement uses TRBV10-3 and TRBJ2-7, with 7 bases aligning to TRBD1. V trimming: 5 bases; J trimming: 2 bases; junction bases outside the gene matches: 6. Germline V gives CDR1 ENHRY, CDR2 SYGVKD. This CDR3 spans 14 amino acids. For the CDR3, the DNA is TGTGCCATCAGTAAGGACAGGTCGGCCTACGAGCAGTACTTC. Protein product: CAISKDRSAYEQYF.

The chain recombines TRBV5-1 with TRBJ2-2; 8 bases are shared with TRBD1. From germline, CDR1 is SGHRS and CDR2 YFSETQ. The junction had 11 bases not matched to a gene; V was cut back by 7 bases and J by 6 bases. CDR3 size: 15 residues. Here the CDR3 reads CASHGGQVSSGELFF. Here the CDR3 DNA reads TGCGCCAGCCACGGGGGACAGGTCTCATCCGGGGAGCTGTTTTTT.

The chain carries TRBV10-3 and TRBJ1-2; no clear D. The CDR3 runs to 14 residues. The ends were cut back, 0 bases at V and 5 bases at J, with 10 bases in the middle. The V gene's germline CDR1 is ENHRY and CDR2 SYGVKD. The CDR3 DNA reads as TGTGCCATCAGTGAGTCGCGGTCCTCGTATGGCTACACCTTC. It codes for CAISESRSSYGYTF.

This sequence joins TRBV11-2 and TRBJ2-7; 8 bases match TRBD1. There are 16 residues in the CDR3. In germline, CDR1 is SGHAT, CDR2 FQNNGV. J gave up 0 bases and V 5 bases, and 9 bases lay outside the gene matches. CDR3 in DNA: TGTGCCAGCAGCCCCCGGGGGCAGGGGGCCTCCTACGAGCAGTACTTC. This encodes CASSPRGQGASYEQYF.

V is TRBV25-1 and J is TRBJ2-5; the D gene is possibly TRBD1 (6 bases). Germline V gene lookup returns CDR1 MGHDK and CDR2 SYGVNS. This CDR3 region has 14 residues. V was trimmed by 8 bases and J by 7 bases, leaving 20 bases between them. The chain's CDR3 is CASSFGALRGTQYF. DNA for the CDR3: TGTGCCAGCTCGTTTGGGGCTCTCAGGGGGACCCAGTACTTC.

The chain links TRBV12-5 to TRBJ2-6; the D call may be TRBD1 or TRBD2 (5 bases each). Germline loops: CDR1 LGHNT, CDR2 FRNRAP. The CDR3 runs 18 residues. Trimming shortened V by 0 bases and J by 0 bases, and 12 bases separated the two germline ends. This CDR3 is CASGLVTGLSSGANVLTF. The DNA for the CDR3 is TGTGCTAGTGGTTTGGTAACGGGGCTGAGCTCTGGGGCCAACGTCCTGACTTTC.